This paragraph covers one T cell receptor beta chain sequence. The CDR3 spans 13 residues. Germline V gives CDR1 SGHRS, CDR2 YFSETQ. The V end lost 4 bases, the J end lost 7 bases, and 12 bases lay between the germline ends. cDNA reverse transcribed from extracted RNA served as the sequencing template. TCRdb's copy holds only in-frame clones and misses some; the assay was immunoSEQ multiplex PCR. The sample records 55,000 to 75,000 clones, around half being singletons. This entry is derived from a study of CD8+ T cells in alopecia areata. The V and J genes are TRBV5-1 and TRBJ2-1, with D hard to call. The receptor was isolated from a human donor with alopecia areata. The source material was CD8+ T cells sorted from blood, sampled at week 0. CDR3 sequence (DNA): TGCGCCAGCAGCCGTATAGGATATAATGAGCAGTTCTTC. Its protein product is CASSRIGYNEQFF.